Shown below are 3 T cell receptor beta chains from a single sample sequenced in a study of response to subunit inactivated influenza vaccine (dated by TCRdb to the late 2010s). The library was produced with RT-PCR. The sequencer was an Illumina HiSeq 2500. TCRdb ran its own pipeline on the public reads, namely fastp trimming at Q25 and MiXCR clone calling, and kept in-frame beta chains. A single entry per CDR3 protein holds the most common genes and DNA from its merged rows. The sample yields 710,000 or so distinct CDR3 sequences; less than 20% were counted once. The ten largest clones represent 11% of the sample. The material sequenced was PBMCs from blood, taken 11 to 12 days after vaccination. Receptors originate from a man aged 50 or older who received an inactivated influenza vaccine. Donor details come from another sample of the same person, matched by shared clones.

The CDR3, as DNA: TGTGCCAGTAGTCCCCAACGGACTAGCGGGAACTCGGGCAATGAGCAGTTCTTC. Residues: CASSPQRTSGNSGNEQFF. The chain is built from TRBV19 and TRBJ2-1; the match to TRBD2 covers 12 bases. The CDR3 length is 18 residues. J was trimmed by 6 bases and V by 5 bases; bases with no gene match: 14. Germline V gene lookup returns CDR1 LNHDA and CDR2 SQIVND (reference sequence).

The V call is TRBV4-3, the J call TRBJ1-2, with D uncertain. The CDR3 runs 13 residues. Germline CDR1 is LGHNA and CDR2 is YSLEER. V was trimmed by 6 bases and J by 4 bases, leaving 12 bases between them. Here the CDR3 DNA reads TGCGCCAGCAGTCAGACCGGGCGCTATGGCTACACCTTC. Its protein product is CASSQTGRYGYTF.

The chain recombines TRBV18 with TRBJ2-3; 8 bases map to TRBD2. The CDR3 totals 13 residues. The V segment lost 5 bases and the J segment 4 bases; nucleotides outside the gene matches: 2. Germline V gene data show CDR1 as KGHSH and CDR2 as LQKENI. Written as DNA, the CDR3 is TGTGCCAGCTCAGTAGCGGGATCAGATACGCAGTATTTT. It codes for CASSVAGSDTQYF.